The clone carrying this T cell receptor (beta chain) has more than one count but fewer than ten. As yet, its antigen is unknown. This entry belongs to a study of CD8 T cells in ankylosing spondylitis. Study-level points and caveats: In reactive arthritis synovial fluid and blood, some motif variants had been reported before. It was reported that disease-linked clones were significantly enriched in matched ankylosing spondylitis synovial fluid. Roughly eight highly homologous variants formed a TCR beta motif that appeared characteristic of ankylosing spondylitis blood.

The trim removed 6 bases at V and 10 bases at J, leaving 15 bases unmatched. This CDR3 is built from 15 residues. The germline V gene has CDR1 MDHEN and CDR2 SYDVKM. Libraries of TCR beta came from quantitative 5'-RACE with molecular barcodes. TCRdb re-called the 5' RACE reads with MiXCR, one entry per CDR3 protein. The data contain around 130,000 distinct CDR3 sequences, around 9.7% of them singletons. The J gene is TRBJ2-4, the V gene TRBV28, with 7 positions matching TRBD1. The source material was blood, either unsorted or a sorted T cell fraction (not recorded which). This TCR came from a male donor with ankylosing spondylitis or in good health (not recorded which). CDR3 protein: CASSSTHPGQIIQYF. The CDR3 DNA follows: TGTGCCAGCAGCTCCACCCACCCGGGACAGATTATTCAGTACTTC. Looking up the rest from reference TRBV28 and TRBJ2-4 gives the full variable domain: DVKVTQSSRYLVKRTGEKVFLECVQDMDHENMFWYRQDPGLGLRLIYFSYDVKMKEKGDIPEGYSVSREKKERFSLILESASTNQTSMYLCASSSTHPGQIIQYFGAGTRLSVL.